This TCR beta chain is drawn from a study of long-term antiretroviral therapy in people with HIV. Survey level was the resolution at which the v3.0 immunoSEQ assay ran. Assay: immunoSEQ multiplex PCR; the TCRdb copy retains only in-frame clones and omits some. The profile shows 20,000 to 30,000 clones, about four fifths of them singletons. Whole-study results and caveats: Transplant-donor-level diversity was not reached after ART, though diversity increased. HIV repertoire CDR3 lengths ranged less widely than those of controls.

Specimens carried 1-10 million cryopreserved PBMC before DNA extraction. This CDR3 is 15 amino acids long. Trimming cost V 6 bases and J 0 bases; bases outside gene matches: 7. Germline-derived CDR1 and CDR2 are MDHEN and SYDVKM. Remarks on this clone: Its specificity is not known.

The chain links TRBV28 to TRBJ1-1, with 7 bases that match TRBD1. The source material was unsorted PBMCs, sampled 0.7 years before starting antiretroviral therapy. This TCR came from a man aged 30 to 39 with HIV. This CDR3 is CASRWTGGMNTEAFF. As DNA, the CDR3 is TGTGCCAGCAGATGGACAGGAGGCATGAACACTGAAGCTTTCTTT.